A single TCR beta chain is shown here with its context. Its antigen remains unidentified. TCR beta libraries were prepared from cDNA with unique molecular identifiers. One entry per CDR3 protein, called by TCRdb with MiXCR from the PCR reads. The table has 450,000 or so distinct CDR3 sequences, roughly 45% seen once; the top ten hold around 10%. The source of the sample is a study of post-analysis software for immune sequencing data. On the study more broadly: Relapsing-remitting, secondary progressive and progressive-relapsing courses of multiple sclerosis were included.

Study outcomes and limitations: Controls showed lower frequencies than patients for five TRBV segments, and TRBV5-6, TRBV5-1 and TRBV20-1 were among these.

This CDR3 is built from 14 residues. Germline assignment: CDR1 SGDLS and CDR2 YYNGEE. V lost 2 bases, J lost 8 bases, and 14 bases lay in between. The source of this sequence is a girl aged 5-17 years with multiple sclerosis. Specimen: blood. The chain recombines TRBV9 with TRBJ2-1; TRBD1 might be the D (6 bases). The chain's CDR3 is CASSVPGASDEQFF. CDR3 in DNA: TGTGCCAGCAGCGTTCCAGGGGCCTCGGATGAGCAGTTCTTC.